This T cell receptor (beta chain) appears in the sequencing data of a study of blood T cells in healthy people across ages. On the study more broadly: Template switching caught about one barcoded beta molecule for each two T cells. Study observations and caveats: Unsorted PBMC input precluded a conclusive naive versus antigen-experienced comparison.

On this clonotype itself: Its cognate antigen is unknown. One end of the junction fails to match germline, which may point to a read error.

Then a second PCR, running roughly 7 to 11 cycles, was carried out with a sample-barcoded 5' primer and a J-beta primer mix. TCRdb recomputed calls from the 5' RACE reads with MiXCR, one row per CDR3 protein. Of some 670,000 distinct CDR3 sequences listed, 52% were seen once; the top ten hold roughly 13%. Germline lookup yields CDR1 SGHTA and CDR2 FQGNSA. This CDR3 has 11 residues. Sequencing was performed on blood. This sequence was found in a woman of 80 years or more in good health. The J gene is TRBJ2-7, the V gene TRBV7-2; D ambiguous. CDR3 bases: TGTGCCAGCAGGTCCTCCTACGTGCAGTACTTC. Translation gives CASRSSYVQYF. Looking up the rest from reference TRBV7-2 and TRBJ2-7 gives the full variable domain: GAGVSQSPSNKVTEKGKDVELRCDPISGHTALYWYRQSLGQGLEFLIYFQGNSAPDKSGLPSDRFSAERTGGSVSTLTIQRTQQEDSAVYLCASRSSYVQYFGPGTRLTVT.